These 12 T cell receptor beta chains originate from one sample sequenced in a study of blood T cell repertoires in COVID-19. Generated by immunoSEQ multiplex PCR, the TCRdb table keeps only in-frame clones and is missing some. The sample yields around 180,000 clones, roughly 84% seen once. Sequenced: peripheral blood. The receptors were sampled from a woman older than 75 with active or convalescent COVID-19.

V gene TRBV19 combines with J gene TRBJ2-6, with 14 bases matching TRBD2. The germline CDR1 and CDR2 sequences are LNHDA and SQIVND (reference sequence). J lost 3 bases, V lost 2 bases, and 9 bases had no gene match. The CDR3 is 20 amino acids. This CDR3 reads CASSIRLAGGLMGGANVLTF. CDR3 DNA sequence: TGTGCCAGTAGTATACGACTAGCGGGAGGGCTTATGGGTGGGGCCAACGTCCTGACTTTC.

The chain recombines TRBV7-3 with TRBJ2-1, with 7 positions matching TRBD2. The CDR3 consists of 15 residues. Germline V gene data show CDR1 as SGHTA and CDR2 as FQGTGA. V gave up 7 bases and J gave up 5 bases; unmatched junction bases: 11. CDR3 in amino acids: CASTSGSGANNEQFF. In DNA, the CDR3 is TGTGCCAGCACTTCGGGAAGCGGGGCTAACAATGAGCAGTTCTTC. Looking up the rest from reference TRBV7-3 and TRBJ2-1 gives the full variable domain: GAGVSQTPSNKVTEKGKYVELRCDPISGHTALYWYRQSLGQGPEFLIYFQGTGAADDSGLPNDRFFAVRPEGSVSTLKIQRTERGDSAVYLCASTSGSGANNEQFFGPGTRLTVL.

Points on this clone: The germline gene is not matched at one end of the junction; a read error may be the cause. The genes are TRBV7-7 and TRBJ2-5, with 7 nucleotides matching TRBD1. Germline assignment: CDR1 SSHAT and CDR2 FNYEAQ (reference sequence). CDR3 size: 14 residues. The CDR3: CASSPQGQRETQYF. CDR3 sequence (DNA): TGTGCTAGCAGCCCGCAGGGACAGCGAGAGACCCAGTACTTC. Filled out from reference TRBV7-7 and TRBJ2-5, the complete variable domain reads GAGVSQSPRYKVTKRGQDVTLRCDPISSHATLYWYQQALGQGPEFLTYFNYEAQPDKSGLPSDRFSAERPEGSISTLTIQRTEQRDSAMYRCASSPQGQRETQYFGPGTRLLVL.

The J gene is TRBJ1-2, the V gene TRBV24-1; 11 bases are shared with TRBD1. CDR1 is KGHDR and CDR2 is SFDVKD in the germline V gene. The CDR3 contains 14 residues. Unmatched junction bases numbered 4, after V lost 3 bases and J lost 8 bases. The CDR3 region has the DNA TGTGCCACCAGTGATCGGACAGGGGGCGAAGGCTACACCTTC. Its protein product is CATSDRTGGEGYTF.

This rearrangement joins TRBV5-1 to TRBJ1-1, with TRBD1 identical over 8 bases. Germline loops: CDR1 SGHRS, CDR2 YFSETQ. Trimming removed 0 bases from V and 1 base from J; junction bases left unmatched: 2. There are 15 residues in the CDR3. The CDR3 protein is CASSLAGTGNTEAFF. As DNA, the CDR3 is TGCGCCAGCAGCTTGGCCGGGACAGGGAACACTGAAGCTTTCTTT.

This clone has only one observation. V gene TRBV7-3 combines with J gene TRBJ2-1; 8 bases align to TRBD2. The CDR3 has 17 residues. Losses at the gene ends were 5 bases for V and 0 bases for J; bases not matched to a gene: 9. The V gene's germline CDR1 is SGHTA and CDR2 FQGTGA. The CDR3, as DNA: TGTGCCAGCAGCCGGGGGGGTCCGCGAGGCTCCTACAATGAGCAGTTCTTC. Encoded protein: CASSRGGPRGSYNEQFF.

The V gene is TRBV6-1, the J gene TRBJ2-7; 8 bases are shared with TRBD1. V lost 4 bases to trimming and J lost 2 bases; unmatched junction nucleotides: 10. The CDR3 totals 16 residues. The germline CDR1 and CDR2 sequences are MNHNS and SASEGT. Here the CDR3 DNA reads TGTGCCAGCAGTGGACGGTTTGGACAGGGCACCTACGAGCAGTACTTC. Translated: CASSGRFGQGTYEQYF.

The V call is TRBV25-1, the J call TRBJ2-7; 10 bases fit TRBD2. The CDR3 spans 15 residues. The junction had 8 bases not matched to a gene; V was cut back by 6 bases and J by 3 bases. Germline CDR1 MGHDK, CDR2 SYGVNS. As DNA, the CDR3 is TGTGCCAGCAGCGGGACTAGCGAAAAGATCTACGAGCAGTACTTC. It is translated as CASSGTSEKIYEQYF.

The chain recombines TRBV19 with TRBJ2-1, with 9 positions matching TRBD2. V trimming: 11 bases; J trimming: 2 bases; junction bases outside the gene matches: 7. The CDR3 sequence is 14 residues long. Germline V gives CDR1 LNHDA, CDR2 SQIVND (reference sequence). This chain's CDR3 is CASHRGRAYNEQFF. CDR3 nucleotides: TGTGCCTCGCATCGCGGGAGGGCCTACAATGAGCAGTTCTTC.

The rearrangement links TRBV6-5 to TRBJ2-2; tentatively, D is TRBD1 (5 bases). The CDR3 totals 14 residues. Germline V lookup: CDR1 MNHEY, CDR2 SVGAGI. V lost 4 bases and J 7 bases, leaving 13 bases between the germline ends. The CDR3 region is CASSSAGRGGELFF. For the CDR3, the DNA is TGTGCCAGCAGTTCGGCAGGGCGAGGCGGGGAGCTGTTTTTT.

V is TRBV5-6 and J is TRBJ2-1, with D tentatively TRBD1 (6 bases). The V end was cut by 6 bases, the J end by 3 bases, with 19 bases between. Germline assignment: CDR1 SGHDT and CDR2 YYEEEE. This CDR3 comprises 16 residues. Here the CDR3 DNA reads TGTGCCAGCATCCCTGCCGGGCTAGGGGGCTACAATGAGCAGTTCTTC. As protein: CASIPAGLGGYNEQFF.

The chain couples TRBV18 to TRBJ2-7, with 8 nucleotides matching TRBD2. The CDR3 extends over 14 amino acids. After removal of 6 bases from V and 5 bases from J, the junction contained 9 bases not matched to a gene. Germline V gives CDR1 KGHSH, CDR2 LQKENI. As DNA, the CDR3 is TGTGCCAGCTCCGCGTCGGGGGGGCTCGACGAGCAGTACTTC. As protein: CASSASGGLDEQYF.